The clone carrying this T cell receptor gamma chain was picked up a small number of times. One end of the junction fails to match germline, which may point to a read error. Other DNA sequences within the sample encode an identical CDR3. The data stem from a study of gamma-delta chains in newborns, infants, children. Study background: Polyclonal expansion of innate γδ T cells after birth follows microbial exposure.

TCRdb processed the reads again with the CATT caller. This table has around 990 gamma-chain clones, about 4.3% appearing once. The CDR3 length is 16 residues. Germline V gene data show CDR1 as GITISATS and CDR2 as ISYDGTV (reference sequence). The rearrangement joins TRGV9 to TRGJP. Sequencing used blood. This receptor was obtained from a child who was a newborn, infant or young child, either healthy, febrile or measles-vaccinated (not recorded which). The CDR3 loop reads CALWVPQELGKKIKVF. CDR3 DNA: TGTGCCTTGTGGGTCCCACAAGAGTTGGGCAAAAAGATCAAGGTATTT.